The clone carrying this TCR beta chain occurred a few times. CDR3 size: 14 residues. Germline V gene sequence: CDR1 SGHTA, CDR2 FQGNSA. Trimming removed 0 bases from V and 10 bases from J; junction bases left unmatched: 6. This entry is derived from a study of beta chain features in type 1 diabetes. The entirety of the isolated RNA underwent reverse transcription, so expressed TCRB transcripts were sequenced. Clones were sequenced by immunoSEQ multiplex PCR, and TCRdb holds only the in-frame ones, with some missing. Of fewer than 500,000 clones listed, 14% were seen once; the top ten hold approximately 0.038%.

What was sequenced was naive CD4+ T cells from blood. The clonotype was recovered from a man in his thirties or forties in good health. The chain recombines TRBV7-2 with TRBJ2-1; 7 bases are a match to TRBD2. The CDR3 reads CASSLATLTSEQFF. CDR3 DNA: TGTGCCAGCAGCTTAGCCACGCTGACTAGCGAGCAGTTCTTC.